This T cell receptor (beta chain) is drawn from a study of technical replicates of blood from several donors. Generated by immunoSEQ multiplex PCR, the TCRdb table keeps only in-frame clones and is missing some. The sample lists under 95,000 clones, around 92% occurring once. V lost 4 bases and J 3 bases, leaving 10 bases between the germline ends. The CDR3 length is 14 residues. CDR1 MNHEY and CDR2 SMNVEV come from the germline V gene (reference sequence). V usage is TRBV27 and J usage is TRBJ1-5; a weak D match, TRBD1 (5 bases). Sequencing was performed on T cells isolated from PBMCs. The TCR was taken from a human donor in good health. CDR3 loop: CASSSDSLNQPQHF. DNA for the CDR3: TGTGCCAGCAGTTCCGACAGTCTCAATCAGCCCCAGCATTTT.